This entry features one T cell receptor (beta chain) sequence. Its antigen is still unknown. Time point: cycle 4 day 1 (C4D1), after more than 5 weeks of nivolumab. There was relapse after autologous stem cell transplantation in every patient, and there was variation in brentuximab vedotin exposure. CD8+ T cells were isolated from thawed PBMCs by magnetic negative selection. Progressive disease, partial response or complete response was each patient's best response. The sample is drawn from a study of PD-1 blockade in classical Hodgkin lymphoma. Background on the study: On a schedule of every 2 weeks, patients received nivolumab 3 mg/kg intravenously. Study-wide findings and caveats: By cycle point C4D1, TCR diversity had risen significantly in CD4+ cells (but not CD8+ cells). The diversity seen at baseline in complete responders resembled that of newly diagnosed patients.

The V segment lost 5 bases and the J segment 6 bases; nucleotides outside the gene matches: 9. The CDR3 runs 15 residues. Looked up from germline, CDR1 is MNHEY and CDR2 is SMNVEV (reference sequence). Assay: immunoSEQ multiplex PCR; the TCRdb copy retains only in-frame clones and omits some. The table records more than 13,000 clones, roughly 89% of them present only once. V is TRBV27 and J is TRBJ1-5; 8 bases are a match to TRBD1. This material consisted of CD8+ T cells from blood, taken before the fourth cycle of nivolumab. The source is a human donor with classical Hodgkin lymphoma. For the CDR3, the DNA is TGTGCCAGCAGTATGACAGGGGTGACCCCTCAGCCCCAGCATTTT. This sequence encodes CASSMTGVTPQPQHF.